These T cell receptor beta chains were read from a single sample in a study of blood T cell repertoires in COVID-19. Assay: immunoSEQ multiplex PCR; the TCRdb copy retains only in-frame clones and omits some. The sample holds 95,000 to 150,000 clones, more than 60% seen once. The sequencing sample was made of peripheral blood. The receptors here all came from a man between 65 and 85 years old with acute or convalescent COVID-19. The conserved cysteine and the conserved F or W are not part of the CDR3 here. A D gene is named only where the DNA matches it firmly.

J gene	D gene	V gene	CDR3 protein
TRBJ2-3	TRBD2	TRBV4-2	ASSPWLGAGGQFSSTDTQY
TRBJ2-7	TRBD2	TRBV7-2	ASSLGLAGGKQY
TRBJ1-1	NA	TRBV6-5	ASTQRSGLTEAF
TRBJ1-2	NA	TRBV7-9	ASSLDWGQDSGYT
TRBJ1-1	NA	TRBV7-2	ASSLVAGGGTEAF
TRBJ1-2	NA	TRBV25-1	ASRAGPENYGYT
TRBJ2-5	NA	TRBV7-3	ASSSVRQETQY
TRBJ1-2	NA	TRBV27	ASSSSSAGPSGYT
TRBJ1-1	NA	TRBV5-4	ASSLETRATEAF
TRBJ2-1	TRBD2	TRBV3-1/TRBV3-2	ASATSGHNEQF
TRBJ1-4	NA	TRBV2	ASLSDRQNEKLF
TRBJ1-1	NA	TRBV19	ASSIGITGTEAF
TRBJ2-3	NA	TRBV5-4	ASSPDRSTDTQY
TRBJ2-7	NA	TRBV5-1	ASSLEPGQTWGYEQY
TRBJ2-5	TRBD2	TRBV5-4	ASSLVLAGRPKEETQY
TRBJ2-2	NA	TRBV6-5	ASSREVENTGELF
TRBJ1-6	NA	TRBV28	ASSLSRGGNSPLH
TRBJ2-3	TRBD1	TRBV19	ASSPTGSDTQY
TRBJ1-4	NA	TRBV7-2	ASSLRGAEKLF
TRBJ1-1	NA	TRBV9	ASSPGTIAGTEAF
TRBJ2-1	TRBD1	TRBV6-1	ASSGGQGSVFSYNEQF
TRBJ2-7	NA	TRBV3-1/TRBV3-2	ASSQRAGPLYEQY
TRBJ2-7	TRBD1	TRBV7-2	ASSRQGSSYEQY
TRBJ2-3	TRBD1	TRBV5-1	ASSLAQGATDTQY
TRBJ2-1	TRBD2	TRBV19	ASSISSTSGIMYNEQF
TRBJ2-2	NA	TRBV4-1	ASSQVPGAGELF
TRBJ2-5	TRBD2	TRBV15	ATSKKGLAGGDVSETQY
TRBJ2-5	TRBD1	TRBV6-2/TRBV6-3	ASSSPGQGKGETQY
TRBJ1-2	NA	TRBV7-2	ASSLGRGLNYGYT
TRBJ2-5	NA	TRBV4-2	ASGQEFLETQY
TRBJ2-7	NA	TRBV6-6	ASSYSGGEQY
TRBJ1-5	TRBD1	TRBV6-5	ASSPGQGNQPQH
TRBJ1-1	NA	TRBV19	ASKRTVTEAF
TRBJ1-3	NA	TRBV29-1	SVVSQINTIY
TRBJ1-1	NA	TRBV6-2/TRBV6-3	ASSYSRDIMNTEAF
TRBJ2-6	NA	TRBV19	ASSIVGTGANVLT
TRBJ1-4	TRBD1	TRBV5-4	ASSVGQSNEKLF
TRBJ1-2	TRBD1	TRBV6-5	ASSPKGTGVNGYT
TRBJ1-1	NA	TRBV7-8	ASRRAGRTEAF
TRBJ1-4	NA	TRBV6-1	ASSDGSNEKLF
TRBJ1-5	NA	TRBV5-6	ASSGPGRNQPQH
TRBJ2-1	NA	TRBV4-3	ASSQEIRGASNEQF
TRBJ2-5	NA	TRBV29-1	SAGQLPQETQY
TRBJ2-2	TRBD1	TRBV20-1	SASGQGGTGELF
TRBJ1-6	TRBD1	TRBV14	ASSRDRDNSPLH
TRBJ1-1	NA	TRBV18	ASSQTAGGQMGEAF
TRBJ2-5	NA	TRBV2	ASSETLTGETQY
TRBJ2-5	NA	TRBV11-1	ASSLPGEETQY
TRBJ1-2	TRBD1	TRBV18	ASSPFQGDLLGDGYT
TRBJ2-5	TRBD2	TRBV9	ASSVYSERGPGGTQY
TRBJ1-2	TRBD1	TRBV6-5	ASSPTGGYGYT
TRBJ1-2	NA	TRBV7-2	ASSLVAGSYGYT
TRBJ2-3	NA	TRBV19	ASSIPGVSTDTQY
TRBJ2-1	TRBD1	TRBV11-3	ASSPVTGQGANEQF
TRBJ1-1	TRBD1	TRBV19	ASRDGTGDTEAF
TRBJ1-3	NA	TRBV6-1	ASSESLWGAGNTIY
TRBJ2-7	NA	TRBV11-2	ASSSSTGSEQY